The clone carrying this T cell receptor beta chain was seen repeatedly, ten times or more. Unmatched junction bases numbered 5, after V lost 8 bases and J lost 5 bases. The CDR3 consists of 13 residues. Looked up from germline, CDR1 is MNHEY and CDR2 is SMNVEV (reference sequence). Each CDR3 protein is one row after TCRdb ran MiXCR on the RT-PCR reads. The sample includes hundreds of thousands of distinct CDR3 sequences, 14% of them seen just once. V and J are TRBV27 and TRBJ1-2; 10 bases agree with TRBD1. Sequenced input: memory CD4+ T cells from blood. The receptor was derived from a female donor in good health, serving as a healthy control. The CDR3 loop reads CASGQGVGYGYTF. The DNA of the CDR3 is TGTGCCAGCGGACAGGGGGTTGGGTATGGCTACACCTTC.